This is a list of T cell receptor beta chains from one sample in a study of blood T cell repertoires in COVID-19. Sequencing was performed with immunoSEQ multiplex PCR; in TCRdb, only in-frame clones are kept and a portion is missing. There are 200,000 to 300,000 clones in the sample; just under 85% occur only once, and under 4.5% lies in the top ten. The sequenced sample was peripheral blood. The receptors were gathered from a man over 45 with acute or convalescent COVID-19. Each CDR3 is given with its conserved first and last residue. Only some rows state a clone size, as once, few, many or a class for expanded clones.

len: 17; v_gene: TRBV7-6; abundance: .; j_gene: TRBJ2-3; CDR3aa: CASSPGTSGRGRDTQYF
len: 14; v_gene: TRBV24-1; abundance: .; j_gene: TRBJ1-2; CDR3aa: CATSDPGQGYGYTF
len: 14; v_gene: TRBV5-1; abundance: .; j_gene: TRBJ1-6; CDR3aa: CASTDRGSDSPLHF
len: 15; v_gene: TRBV6-1; abundance: few; j_gene: TRBJ1-1; CDR3aa: CASSEPPSGYTEAFF
len: 14; v_gene: TRBV7-8; abundance: .; j_gene: TRBJ2-7; CDR3aa: CASSLIGSSYEQYF
len: 13; v_gene: TRBV24-1; abundance: once; j_gene: TRBJ2-2; CDR3aa: CATSETNTGELFF
len: 17; v_gene: TRBV20-1; abundance: .; j_gene: TRBJ2-7; CDR3aa: CSASETSGKGRSYEQYF
len: 13; v_gene: TRBV12-3/TRBV12-4; abundance: few; j_gene: TRBJ2-7; CDR3aa: CASSSRRGNEQYF
len: 16; v_gene: TRBV15; abundance: .; j_gene: TRBJ2-1; CDR3aa: CATSSRQGRGGNEQFF
len: 18; v_gene: TRBV7-3; abundance: .; j_gene: TRBJ2-5; CDR3aa: CASSLFPPGLSGGGTQYF
len: 11; v_gene: TRBV30; abundance: .; j_gene: TRBJ1-4; CDR3aa: CAWDRTGGRFF
len: 14; v_gene: TRBV28; abundance: .; j_gene: TRBJ2-1; CDR3aa: CASSGSRGLDEQFF
len: 11; v_gene: TRBV6-2/TRBV6-3; abundance: .; j_gene: TRBJ2-7; CDR3aa: CASSFLDEQYF
len: 15; v_gene: TRBV6-5; abundance: .; j_gene: TRBJ1-5; CDR3aa: CASSYGTDSNQPQHF
len: 16; v_gene: TRBV7-8; abundance: .; j_gene: TRBJ2-3; CDR3aa: CASSLARGPRGDTQYF
len: 16; v_gene: TRBV12-5; abundance: .; j_gene: TRBJ2-5; CDR3aa: CASGLASLTGVETQYF
len: 14; v_gene: TRBV2; abundance: .; j_gene: TRBJ2-5; CDR3aa: CASSVLREKETQYF
len: 14; v_gene: TRBV29-1; abundance: .; j_gene: TRBJ2-3; CDR3aa: CSGIPTGRTDTQYF
len: 14; v_gene: TRBV7-7; abundance: .; j_gene: TRBJ2-2; CDR3aa: CASSQSGSTGELFF
len: 17; v_gene: TRBV18; abundance: .; j_gene: TRBJ2-5; CDR3aa: CASSQFMGQGDEETQYF
len: 11; v_gene: TRBV20-1; abundance: .; j_gene: TRBJ2-7; CDR3aa: CSAVDNYEQYF
len: 15; v_gene: TRBV19; abundance: .; j_gene: TRBJ2-1; CDR3aa: CASSDPGGGLDEQFF
len: 13; v_gene: TRBV27; abundance: many; j_gene: TRBJ1-1; CDR3aa: CAAAGRFGTEAFF
len: 15; v_gene: TRBV21-1; abundance: .; j_gene: TRBJ2-1; CDR3aa: CASSKTSGGANEQFF
len: 12; v_gene: TRBV27; abundance: .; j_gene: TRBJ1-1; CDR3aa: CASSSQGNEAFF
len: 12; v_gene: TRBV28; abundance: .; j_gene: TRBJ2-7; CDR3aa: CASSLSLHEQYF
len: 15; v_gene: TRBV2; abundance: .; j_gene: TRBJ2-2; CDR3aa: CASSWATGSTGELFF
len: 15; v_gene: TRBV5-1; abundance: .; j_gene: TRBJ1-5; CDR3aa: CASSLAGDSNQPQHF
len: 14; v_gene: TRBV19; abundance: .; j_gene: TRBJ2-4; CDR3aa: CASSDSLAKNIQYF
len: 15; v_gene: TRBV7-6; abundance: .; j_gene: TRBJ2-2; CDR3aa: CASSQLVGMTGELFF
len: 15; v_gene: TRBV9; abundance: .; j_gene: TRBJ2-7; CDR3aa: CASSVEAGVSYEQYF
len: 12; v_gene: TRBV9; abundance: .; j_gene: TRBJ2-2; CDR3aa: CASSAEGGELFF
len: 15; v_gene: TRBV6-5; abundance: .; j_gene: TRBJ2-5; CDR3aa: CASNLNGGEQETQYF
len: 14; v_gene: TRBV24-1; abundance: once; j_gene: TRBJ1-5; CDR3aa: CATSDWGGNQPQHF
len: 14; v_gene: TRBV7-9; abundance: .; j_gene: TRBJ2-7; CDR3aa: CASSLDRGDYEQYF
len: 13; v_gene: TRBV6-5; abundance: .; j_gene: TRBJ2-7; CDR3aa: CASRLFQNYEQYF
len: 15; v_gene: TRBV9; abundance: .; j_gene: TRBJ1-5; CDR3aa: CASSVAPGTGQPQHF
len: 14; v_gene: TRBV5-1; abundance: .; j_gene: TRBJ1-6; CDR3aa: CASSWNRDDSPLHF
len: 13; v_gene: TRBV7-9; abundance: many; j_gene: TRBJ2-3; CDR3aa: CASSPRGPDTQYF
len: 15; v_gene: TRBV7-6; abundance: once; j_gene: TRBJ2-5; CDR3aa: CASSPLTGYQETQYF
len: 15; v_gene: TRBV7-9; abundance: once; j_gene: TRBJ2-7; CDR3aa: CASSSGGTGVSEQYF
len: 17; v_gene: TRBV9; abundance: .; j_gene: TRBJ1-2; CDR3aa: CASSVGAGTGVNYGYTF
len: 15; v_gene: TRBV24-1; abundance: .; j_gene: TRBJ2-7; CDR3aa: CATSEGGQGNYEQYF
len: 14; v_gene: TRBV5-4; abundance: .; j_gene: TRBJ2-1; CDR3aa: CASSLSGGFYEQFF
len: 15; v_gene: TRBV6-5; abundance: .; j_gene: TRBJ1-2; CDR3aa: CASTETRGSYYGYTF
len: 15; v_gene: TRBV6-4; abundance: few; j_gene: TRBJ2-3; CDR3aa: CASSVDFPSTDTQYF
len: 14; v_gene: TRBV29-1; abundance: .; j_gene: TRBJ1-1; CDR3aa: CSVDHGGRNTEAFF
len: 13; v_gene: TRBV7-8; abundance: .; j_gene: TRBJ2-7; CDR3aa: CASSLAFLYEQYF
len: 13; v_gene: TRBV3-1/TRBV3-2; abundance: .; j_gene: TRBJ2-3; CDR3aa: CASSQGEGRPQYF
len: 17; v_gene: TRBV18; abundance: few; j_gene: TRBJ2-2; CDR3aa: CASSPTLDRVYTGELFF
len: 21; v_gene: TRBV7-3; abundance: .; j_gene: TRBJ2-1; CDR3aa: CASSLSAGGLAGGPGYNEQFF
len: 14; v_gene: TRBV27; abundance: .; j_gene: TRBJ1-5; CDR3aa: CAAVWGLGNQPQHF
len: 16; v_gene: TRBV9; abundance: .; j_gene: TRBJ1-1; CDR3aa: CASSVAGGGAPEEAFF
len: 14; v_gene: TRBV2; abundance: .; j_gene: TRBJ1-3; CDR3aa: CASRDRGAGNTIYF
len: 14; v_gene: TRBV27; abundance: .; j_gene: TRBJ1-2; CDR3aa: CASSLPGTEYGYTF
len: 18; v_gene: TRBV5-1; abundance: .; j_gene: TRBJ2-1; CDR3aa: CASSLGPLLAGADNEQFF
len: 13; v_gene: TRBV3-1/TRBV3-2; abundance: .; j_gene: TRBJ1-2; CDR3aa: CASSQGQKYGYTF
len: 13; v_gene: TRBV7-3; abundance: few; j_gene: TRBJ2-7; CDR3aa: CASSLRPLDEQYF
len: 13; v_gene: TRBV9; abundance: .; j_gene: TRBJ2-1; CDR3aa: CASSPQESGRQFF
len: 15; v_gene: TRBV5-1; abundance: .; j_gene: TRBJ2-3; CDR3aa: CASTTEAGGPDTQYF